This T cell receptor (beta chain) was sequenced for a study of blood T cell repertoires in COVID-19. For the study at large: PBMCs, B-cell-depleted T cells, or T cells were the source of the cDNA or gDNA that made up the material.

Those who participated ranged in age from 18 to 89 years and resided in 20 to 30 US areas. Participants' reported clinical history set cohort assignment. The germline V and J ends were trimmed by 5 bases and 3 bases, with 14 bases remaining between them. This CDR3 is 14 amino acids long. The germline gives CDR1 SEHNR, CDR2 FQNEAQ (reference sequence). Original methodology: Estimated nucleated cell counts came from reference gene primer amplification. Measured with immunoSEQ multiplex PCR; TCRdb has only the in-frame clones, and not every one. The V and J calls and the clone size are those of that table, but D and trimming were determined from the DNA. The sample carries about 350,000 clones, about nine tenths recorded once.

Input material: PBMCs or T cells enriched from blood (not recorded which). This chain joins TRBV7-9 and TRBJ2-7; the D gene is possibly TRBD1 (6 bases). The TCR was taken from a woman aged 25-40 years who had been exposed to COVID-19. CDR3 in amino acids: CASSPLGGYYEQYF. In DNA, the CDR3 is TGTGCCAGCAGCCCATTAGGGGGATACTACGAGCAGTACTTC.